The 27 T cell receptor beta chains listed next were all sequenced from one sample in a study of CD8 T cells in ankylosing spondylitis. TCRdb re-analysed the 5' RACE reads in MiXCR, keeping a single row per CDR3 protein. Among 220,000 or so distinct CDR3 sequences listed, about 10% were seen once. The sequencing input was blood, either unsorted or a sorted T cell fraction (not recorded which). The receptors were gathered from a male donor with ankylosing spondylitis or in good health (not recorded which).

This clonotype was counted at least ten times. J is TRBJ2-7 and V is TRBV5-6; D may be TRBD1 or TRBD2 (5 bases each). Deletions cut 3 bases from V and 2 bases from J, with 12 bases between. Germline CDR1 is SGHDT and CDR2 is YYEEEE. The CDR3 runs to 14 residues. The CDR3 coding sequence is TGTGCCAGCAGCTGGGGGACGGTTACCTACGAGCAGTACTTC. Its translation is CASSWGTVTYEQYF.

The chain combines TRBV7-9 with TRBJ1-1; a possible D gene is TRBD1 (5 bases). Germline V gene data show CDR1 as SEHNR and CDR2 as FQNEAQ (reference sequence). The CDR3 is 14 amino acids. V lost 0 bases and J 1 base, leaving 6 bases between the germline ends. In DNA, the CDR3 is TGTGCCAGCAGCTTAGCCAGGGCGAACACTGAAGCTTTCTTT. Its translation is CASSLARANTEAFF.

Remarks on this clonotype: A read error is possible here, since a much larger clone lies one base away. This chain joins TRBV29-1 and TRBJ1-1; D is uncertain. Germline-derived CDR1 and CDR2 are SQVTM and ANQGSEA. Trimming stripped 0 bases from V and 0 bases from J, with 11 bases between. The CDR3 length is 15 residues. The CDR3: CSVEEGSHLNTEAFF. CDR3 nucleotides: TGCAGCGTTGAAGAGGGTTCGCATTTGAACACTGAAGCTTTCTTT.

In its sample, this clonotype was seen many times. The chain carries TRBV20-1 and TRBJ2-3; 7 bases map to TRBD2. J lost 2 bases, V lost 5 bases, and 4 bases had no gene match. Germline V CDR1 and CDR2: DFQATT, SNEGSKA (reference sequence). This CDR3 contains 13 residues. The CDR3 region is CSAQRGLTDTQYF. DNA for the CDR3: TGCAGTGCTCAGCGGGGCCTCACAGATACGCAGTATTTT.

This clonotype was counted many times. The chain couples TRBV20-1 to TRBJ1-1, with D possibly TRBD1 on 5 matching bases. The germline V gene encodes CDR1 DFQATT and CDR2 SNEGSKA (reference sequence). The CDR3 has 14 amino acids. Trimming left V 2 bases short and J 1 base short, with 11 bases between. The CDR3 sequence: CSARPSGGNTEAFF. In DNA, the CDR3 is TGCAGTGCTAGACCTTCGGGGGGGAACACTGAAGCTTTCTTT.

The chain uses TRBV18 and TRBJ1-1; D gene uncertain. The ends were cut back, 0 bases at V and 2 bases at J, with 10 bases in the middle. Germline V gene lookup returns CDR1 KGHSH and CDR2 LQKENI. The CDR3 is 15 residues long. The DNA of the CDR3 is TGTGCCAGCTCACCACCCGGCAGAGAAAACACTGAAGCTTTCTTT. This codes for CASSPPGRENTEAFF.

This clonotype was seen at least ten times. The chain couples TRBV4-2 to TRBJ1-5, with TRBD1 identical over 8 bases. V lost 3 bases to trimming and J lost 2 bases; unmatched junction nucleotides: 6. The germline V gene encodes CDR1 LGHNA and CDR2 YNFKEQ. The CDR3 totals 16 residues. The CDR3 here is CASSQVQGDGNQPQHF. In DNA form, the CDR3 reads TGTGCCAGCAGCCAGGTACAGGGGGACGGCAATCAGCCCCAGCATTTT.

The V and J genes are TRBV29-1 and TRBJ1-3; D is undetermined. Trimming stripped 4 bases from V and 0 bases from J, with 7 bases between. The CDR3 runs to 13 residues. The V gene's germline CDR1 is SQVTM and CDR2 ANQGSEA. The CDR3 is CSVAVGSGNTIYF. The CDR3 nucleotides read TGCAGCGTTGCCGTTGGCTCTGGAAACACCATATATTTT.

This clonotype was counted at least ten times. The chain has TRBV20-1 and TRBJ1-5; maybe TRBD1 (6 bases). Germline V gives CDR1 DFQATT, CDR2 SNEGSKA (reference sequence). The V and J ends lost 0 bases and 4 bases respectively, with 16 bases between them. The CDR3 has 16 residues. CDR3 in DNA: TGCAGTGCTAGAGATGGTAATCGGGGGCGAAATCAGCCCCAGCATTTT. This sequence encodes CSARDGNRGRNQPQHF.

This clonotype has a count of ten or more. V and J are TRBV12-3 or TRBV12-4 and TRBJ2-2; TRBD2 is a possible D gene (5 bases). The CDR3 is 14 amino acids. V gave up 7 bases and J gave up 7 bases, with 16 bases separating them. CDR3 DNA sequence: TGTGCCAGCACTAAATTCGGGGATGTCGGGGAGCTGTTTTTT. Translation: CASTKFGDVGELFF.

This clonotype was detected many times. The CDR3 region has the DNA TGTGCCAGCACCACGGACAGCCTGGACCTTACTAACTATGGCTACACCTTC. Translating it yields CASTTDSLDLTNYGYTF. V usage is TRBV12-3 or TRBV12-4 and J usage is TRBJ1-2; maybe TRBD1 (6 bases). There are 17 residues in the CDR3. The V end was cut by 7 bases, the J end by 0 bases, with 21 bases between.

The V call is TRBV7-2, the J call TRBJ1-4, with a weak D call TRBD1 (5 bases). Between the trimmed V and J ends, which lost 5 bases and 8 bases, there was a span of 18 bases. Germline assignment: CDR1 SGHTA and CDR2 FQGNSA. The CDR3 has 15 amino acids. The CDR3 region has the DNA TGTGCCAGCAGCGGCGGCCGGGACGTAAAGGAAAAACTGTTTTTT. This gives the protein CASSGGRDVKEKLFF.

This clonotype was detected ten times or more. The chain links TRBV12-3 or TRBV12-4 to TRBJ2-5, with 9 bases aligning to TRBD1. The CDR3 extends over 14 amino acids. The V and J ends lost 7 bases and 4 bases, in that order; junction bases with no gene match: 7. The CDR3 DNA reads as TGTGCCAGCAACCCCCTGGGACAGGGAGAGACCCAGTACTTC. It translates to CASNPLGQGETQYF.

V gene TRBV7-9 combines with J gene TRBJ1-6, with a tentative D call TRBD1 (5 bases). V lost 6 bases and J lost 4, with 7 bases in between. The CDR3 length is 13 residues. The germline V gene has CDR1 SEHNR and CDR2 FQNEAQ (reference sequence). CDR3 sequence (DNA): TGTGCCAGCAGTGACAGATATAATTCACCCCTCCACTTT. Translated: CASSDRYNSPLHF.

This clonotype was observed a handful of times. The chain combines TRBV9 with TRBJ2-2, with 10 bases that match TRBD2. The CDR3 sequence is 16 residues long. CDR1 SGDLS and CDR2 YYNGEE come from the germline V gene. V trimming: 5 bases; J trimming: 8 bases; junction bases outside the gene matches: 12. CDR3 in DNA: TGTGCCAGCAGGGATGAGCGGGGGGGCAGGTCGGGGGAGCTGTTTTTT. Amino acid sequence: CASRDERGGRSGELFF.

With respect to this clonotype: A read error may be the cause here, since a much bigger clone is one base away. The CDR3 loop is CVSSLGLITGELFF. CDR3 coding DNA: TGTGTCAGCAGCTTAGGACTCATCACCGGGGAGCTGTTTTTT. V is TRBV7-2 and J is TRBJ2-2; D is possibly TRBD2 (5 bases). Germline V gene lookup returns CDR1 SGHTA and CDR2 FQGNSA. CDR3 length: 14 residues. The entire variable domain, with the rest obtained from reference TRBV7-2 and TRBJ2-2, is as follows: GAGVSQSPSNKVTEKGKDVELRCDPISGHTALYWYRQSLGQGLEFLIYFQGNSAPDKSGLPSDRFSAERTGGSVSTLTIQRTQQEDSAVYLCVSSLGLITGELFFGEGSRLTVL.

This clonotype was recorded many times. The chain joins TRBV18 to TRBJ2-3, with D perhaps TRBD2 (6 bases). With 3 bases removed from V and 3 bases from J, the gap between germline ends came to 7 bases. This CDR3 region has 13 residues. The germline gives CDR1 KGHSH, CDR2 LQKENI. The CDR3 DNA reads TGTGCCAGCTCACCGGAGGGAACAGATACGCAGTATTTT. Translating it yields CASSPEGTDTQYF. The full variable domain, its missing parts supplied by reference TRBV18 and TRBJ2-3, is NAGVMQNPRHLVRRRGQEARLRCSPMKGHSHVYWYRQLPEEGLKFMVYLQKENIIDESGMPKERFSAEFPKEGPSILRIQQVVRGDSAAYFCASSPEGTDTQYFGPGTRLTVL.

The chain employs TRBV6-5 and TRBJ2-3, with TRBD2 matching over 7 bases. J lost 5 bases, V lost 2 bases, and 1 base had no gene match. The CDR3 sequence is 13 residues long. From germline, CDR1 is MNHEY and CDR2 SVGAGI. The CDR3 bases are TGTGCCAGCAGTTACGGGAGGGGAGATACGCAGTATTTT. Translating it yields CASSYGRGDTQYF.

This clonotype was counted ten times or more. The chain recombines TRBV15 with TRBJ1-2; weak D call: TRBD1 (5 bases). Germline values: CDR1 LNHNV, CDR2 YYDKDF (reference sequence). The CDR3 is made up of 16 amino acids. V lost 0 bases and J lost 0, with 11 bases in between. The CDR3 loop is CATSRDYDSTNYGYTF. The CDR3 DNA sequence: TGTGCCACCAGCAGAGACTACGACAGCACTAACTATGGCTACACCTTC.

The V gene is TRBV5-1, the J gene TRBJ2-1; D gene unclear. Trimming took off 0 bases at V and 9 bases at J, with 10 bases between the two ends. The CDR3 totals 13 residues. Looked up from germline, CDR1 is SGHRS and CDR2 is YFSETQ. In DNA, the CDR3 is TGCGCCAGCAGCTTGGCTCCGGTTTTTGAGCAGTTCTTC. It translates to CASSLAPVFEQFF.

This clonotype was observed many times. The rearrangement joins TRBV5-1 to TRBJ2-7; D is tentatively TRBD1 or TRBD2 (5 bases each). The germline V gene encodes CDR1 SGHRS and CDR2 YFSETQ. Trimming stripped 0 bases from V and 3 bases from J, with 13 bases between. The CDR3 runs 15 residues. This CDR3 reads CASSLVGGGSYEQYF. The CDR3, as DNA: TGCGCCAGCAGCTTGGTTGGTGGGGGAAGCTACGAGCAGTACTTC.

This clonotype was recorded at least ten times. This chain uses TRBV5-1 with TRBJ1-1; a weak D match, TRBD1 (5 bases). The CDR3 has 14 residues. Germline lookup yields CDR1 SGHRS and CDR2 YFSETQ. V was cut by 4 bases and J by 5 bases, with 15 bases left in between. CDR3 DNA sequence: TGCGCCAGCAGCCGGGCGGGGGGAAGGACTGAAGCTTTCTTT. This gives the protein CASSRAGGRTEAFF.

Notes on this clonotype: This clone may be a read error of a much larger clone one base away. The CDR3 region has the DNA TGTGCCAGCAGCAGAACGATAGCGGGGGGGCCCATGTCAGATACGCAGCATTTT. Translated, it gives CASSRTIAGGPMSDTQHF. This chain links TRBV11-2 with TRBJ2-3, with D tentatively TRBD1 (6 bases). The J call may be faulty, since TRBJ1-5 better matches the DNA end. Germline-derived CDR1 and CDR2 are SGHAT and FQNNGV. The CDR3 loop spans 18 amino acids.

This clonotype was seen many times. CDR3 bases: TGTGCCAGCAGCTTAGTACAGGGGGCAGCCAAAAACATTCAGTACTTC. It encodes CASSLVQGAAKNIQYF. J is TRBJ2-4 and V is TRBV11-2; 9 bases line up with TRBD1. The CDR3 has 16 residues. Germline V gives CDR1 SGHAT, CDR2 FQNNGV. The ends lost 1 base at V and 0 bases at J; junction bases unmatched: 1.

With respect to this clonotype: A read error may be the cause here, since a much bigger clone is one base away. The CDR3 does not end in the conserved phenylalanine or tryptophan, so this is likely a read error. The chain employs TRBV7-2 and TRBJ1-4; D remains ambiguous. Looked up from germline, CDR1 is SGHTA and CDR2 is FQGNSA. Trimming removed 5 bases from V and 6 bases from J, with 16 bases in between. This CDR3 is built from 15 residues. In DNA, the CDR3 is TGTGCCAGCAGCCAGACCGGGAAGCCACATGAAAAACTGTTTCTT. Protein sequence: CASSQTGKPHEKLFL.

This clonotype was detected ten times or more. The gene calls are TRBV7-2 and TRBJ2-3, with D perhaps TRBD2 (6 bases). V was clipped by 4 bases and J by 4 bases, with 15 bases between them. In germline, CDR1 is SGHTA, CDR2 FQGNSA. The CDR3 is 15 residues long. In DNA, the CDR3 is TGTGCCAGCAGCTCACCGGAGCGGGCATCAGATACGCAGTATTTT. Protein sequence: CASSSPERASDTQYF.

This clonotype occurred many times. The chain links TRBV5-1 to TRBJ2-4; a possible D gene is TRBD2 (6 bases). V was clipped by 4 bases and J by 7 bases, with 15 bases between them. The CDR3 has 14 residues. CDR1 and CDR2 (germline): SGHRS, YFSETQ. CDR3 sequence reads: CASSRGTERNIQYF. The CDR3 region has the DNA TGCGCCAGCAGCCGGGGGACCGAGAGGAACATTCAGTACTTC.